A single sample gave rise to the 4 T cell receptor beta chains below, sequenced in a study of blood T cell repertoires in COVID-19. The method was immunoSEQ multiplex PCR; TCRdb's version includes in-frame clones alone and lacks a portion of them. The table records 45,000 to 55,000 clones, 90% of them present only once. The specimen sequenced was peripheral blood. The receptors were sampled from a middle-aged woman with active COVID-19.

The chain links TRBV6-1 to TRBJ1-3; 12 bases align to TRBD1. Looked up from germline, CDR1 is MNHNS and CDR2 is SASEGT. The CDR3 has 15 residues. V shed 3 bases and J 8 bases; nucleotides not matched to a gene: 5. CDR3 coding DNA: TGTGCCAGCAGTGAGGGGACAGGGGGCGCAGACACCATATATTTT. Translating gives CASSEGTGGADTIYF.

The rearrangement uses TRBV4-2 and TRBJ1-4; tentatively, D is TRBD1 (5 bases). CDR1 and CDR2 (germline): LGHNA, YNFKEQ. Deletions cut 0 bases from V and 0 bases from J, with 11 bases between. This CDR3 is 17 amino acids long. As DNA, the CDR3 is TGTGCCAGCAGCCAAGAAGGGGTAGTCGCAACTAATGAAAAACTGTTTTTT. Encoded protein: CASSQEGVVATNEKLFF.

The gene calls are TRBV6-2 or TRBV6-3 and TRBJ1-3; D is unresolved. The length of the CDR3 is 15 residues. Trimming stripped 0 bases from V and 2 bases from J, with 8 bases between. Germline lookup yields CDR1 MNHEY and CDR2 SVGEGT. The CDR3 DNA reads TGTGCCAGCAGTTACTCGATCGGGGCTGGAAACACCATATATTTT. Protein sequence: CASSYSIGAGNTIYF.

The chain recombines TRBV9 with TRBJ1-4; tentative D call: TRBD1 (6 bases). Germline values: CDR1 SGDLS, CDR2 YYNGEE. The CDR3 covers 15 residues. V was shortened by 0 bases and J by 6 bases, with 12 bases between the two germline ends. The DNA for the CDR3 is TGTGCCAGCAGCGTAGATCAGGGGCCGTATGAAAAACTGTTTTTT. Its protein is CASSVDQGPYEKLFF.